This T cell receptor (beta chain) was sequenced for a study of human T cells and chemical hapten exposure. Study-wide context: Yields of TCR per sample differed, chiefly owing to small differences in pooled library volume.

Documented time point: patch test 1, 2 weeks after DPC sensitization. The treatment here: therapeutic diphenylcyclopropenone sensitization with weekly scalp DPC. This clonotype was found many times. Trimming pared 1 base from V and 0 bases from J, leaving 8 bases between. Germline V gene lookup returns CDR1 SGHRS and CDR2 YFSETQ. The CDR3 length is 14 residues. TCRdb recomputed calls from the RACE reads with MiXCR, one row per CDR3 protein. The profile shows about 340,000 distinct CDR3 sequences, roughly 6.9% of them singletons. Source: whole blood, taken in connection with sensitization to the hapten diphenylcyclopropenone (DPC). The clonotype was recovered from a woman between 18 and 29 years old with alopecia areata. Some clones in this sample may be carry-over from other donors' samples. This chain uses TRBV5-1 with TRBJ2-7; D uncertain. CDR3 protein: CASSLRLSSYEQYF. The CDR3 nucleotides are TGCGCCAGCAGCTTGAGACTTAGCTCCTACGAGCAGTACTTC.